These 13 T cell receptor beta chains were sequenced from one sample in a study of blood T cells in healthy people across ages. A sample-barcoded 5' primer and a J-beta primer mix were used in a second PCR of roughly 6 to 11 cycles. TCRdb independently ran MiXCR on the 5' RACE reads; one entry per CDR3 protein. This sample has 1.5 million to 2 million distinct CDR3 sequences, with around 48% found just once. The sequencing input was blood. Receptor source: a woman between 40 and 55 years old in good health.

The chain recombines TRBV7-6 with TRBJ2-1; TRBD1 matches 8 bases. The CDR3 sequence is 16 residues long. After removal of 5 bases from V and 8 bases from J, the junction contained 14 bases not matched to a gene. The germline CDR1 and CDR2 sequences are SGHVS and FNYEAQ. As DNA, the CDR3 is TGTGCCAGCAGCACCCTGACAGGGGTTCTGGGGGATGAGCAGTTCTTC. It encodes CASSTLTGVLGDEQFF.

The chain recombines TRBV20-1 with TRBJ2-6; 10 bases are a match to TRBD2. This CDR3 contains 18 residues. V trimming: 3 bases; J trimming: 0 bases; junction bases outside the gene matches: 8. The germline gives CDR1 DFQATT, CDR2 SNEGSKA (reference sequence). The CDR3, as DNA: TGCAGTGCTAGGGGGTGGACTAGCGGAAGCTCTGGGGCCAACGTCCTGACTTTC. Translation gives CSARGWTSGSSGANVLTF.

The chain recombines TRBV7-9 with TRBJ2-3; D assignment may be TRBD1 or TRBD2 (5 bases each). From germline, CDR1 is SEHNR and CDR2 FQNEAQ (reference sequence). V shed 6 bases and J shed 1 base, with 17 bases lying between them. This CDR3 region has 16 residues. The CDR3 region is CASSSGGSRRTDTQYF. The CDR3 nucleotides are TGTGCCAGCAGTTCTGGGGGATCGAGGCGCACAGATACGCAGTATTTT.

This rearrangement joins TRBV5-1 to TRBJ2-5; a weak D match, TRBD2 (6 bases). The V end was cut by 0 bases, the J end by 5 bases, with 14 bases between. CDR1 is SGHRS and CDR2 is YFSETQ in the germline V gene. This CDR3 region has 15 residues. The CDR3 loop is CASSLADGGRETQYF. The CDR3 DNA reads as TGCGCCAGCAGCTTGGCGGACGGAGGGAGGGAGACCCAGTACTTC.

The table lists this clonotype with a few counts. The rearrangement joins TRBV12-3 or TRBV12-4 to TRBJ1-5, with D possibly TRBD1 on 5 matching bases. The CDR3 runs to 14 residues. Trimming removed 5 bases at V and 4 bases at J, with 12 bases between. CDR3 sequence: CASSQRSGNQPQHF. CDR3 sequence (DNA): TGTGCCAGCAGTCAGCGCTCAGGGAATCAGCCCCAGCATTTT.

This clonotype was picked up a small number of times. The V call is TRBV28, the J call TRBJ2-3; D is possibly TRBD2 (6 bases). This CDR3 is 14 amino acids long. Trimming left V 6 bases short and J 2 bases short, with 12 bases between. Germline lookup yields CDR1 MDHEN and CDR2 SYDVKM. The CDR3 region is CASREEGSTDTQYF. The CDR3, as DNA: TGTGCCAGCAGGGAGGAGGGGTCCACAGATACGCAGTATTTT.

The chain recombines TRBV9 with TRBJ2-6; D gene unclear. Germline values: CDR1 SGDLS, CDR2 YYNGEE. V lost 0 bases and J lost 0, with 13 bases in between. The CDR3 is 18 residues long. The CDR3 nucleotides are TGTGCCAGCAGCGTAGTGCCCATCCAAGGCTCTGGGGCCAACGTCCTGACTTTC. Translating it yields CASSVVPIQGSGANVLTF.

The CDR3 nucleotides are TGTGCCAGCAGTCCCAGCCCCGGGGGCATTCAGTACTTC. Translated: CASSPSPGGIQYF. This chain joins TRBV7-6 and TRBJ2-4; TRBD2 is a possible D gene (6 bases). This CDR3 comprises 13 residues. V was cut by 6 bases and J by 9 bases, with 15 bases left in between. Germline lookup yields CDR1 SGHVS and CDR2 FNYEAQ.

This clonotype was detected a few times. The CDR3 is CASSLEGVTVNEQFF. The CDR3 DNA reads as TGTGCCAGCAGCTTAGAGGGGGTAACTGTCAATGAGCAGTTCTTC. The V and J genes are TRBV7-2 and TRBJ2-1; D may be TRBD1 (6 bases). This CDR3 has 15 residues. Germline V gene data show CDR1 as SGHTA and CDR2 as FQGNSA. V lost 1 base and J 6 bases, leaving 13 bases between the germline ends.

This clonotype was observed a few times. The CDR3 protein is CASSLFGQGNQPQHF. DNA of the CDR3: TGTGCCAGCAGCTTATTCGGACAGGGCAATCAGCCCCAGCATTTT. The chain uses TRBV7-2 and TRBJ1-5, with 7 bases that match TRBD1. Germline trimming cut 2 bases from V and 2 bases from J; bases unmatched to any gene: 3. Germline V gene data show CDR1 as SGHTA and CDR2 as FQGNSA. The CDR3 length is 15 residues.

The chain uses TRBV6-2 or TRBV6-3 and TRBJ2-7, with a possible D match to TRBD1 (5 bases). Germline assignment: CDR1 MNHEY and CDR2 SVGEGT. This CDR3 contains 13 residues. The ends were cut back, 5 bases at V and 1 base at J, with 9 bases in the middle. The CDR3 nucleotides read TGTGCCAGCAGTGCAGGGATTTCCTACGAGCAGTACTTC. Protein: CASSAGISYEQYF.

This clonotype was counted a few times. The chain is built from TRBV6-1 and TRBJ2-5; no clear D. The CDR3 totals 15 residues. Trimming left V 1 base short and J 0 bases short, with 9 bases between. CDR1 is MNHNS, CDR2 SASEGT, per germline. The CDR3 spells CASSEGVINQETQYF. The CDR3 coding sequence is TGTGCCAGCAGTGAAGGGGTCATAAACCAAGAGACCCAGTACTTC.

V gene TRBV5-8 combines with J gene TRBJ1-2, with D tentatively TRBD1 (5 bases). With 5 bases removed from V and 8 bases from J, the gap between germline ends came to 10 bases. The CDR3 extends over 11 amino acids. CDR1 and CDR2 (germline): SGHTS, YDEGEE. The CDR3 loop reads CASRWRGGYTF. DNA for the CDR3: TGTGCCAGCAGGTGGAGGGGCGGCTACACCTTC.